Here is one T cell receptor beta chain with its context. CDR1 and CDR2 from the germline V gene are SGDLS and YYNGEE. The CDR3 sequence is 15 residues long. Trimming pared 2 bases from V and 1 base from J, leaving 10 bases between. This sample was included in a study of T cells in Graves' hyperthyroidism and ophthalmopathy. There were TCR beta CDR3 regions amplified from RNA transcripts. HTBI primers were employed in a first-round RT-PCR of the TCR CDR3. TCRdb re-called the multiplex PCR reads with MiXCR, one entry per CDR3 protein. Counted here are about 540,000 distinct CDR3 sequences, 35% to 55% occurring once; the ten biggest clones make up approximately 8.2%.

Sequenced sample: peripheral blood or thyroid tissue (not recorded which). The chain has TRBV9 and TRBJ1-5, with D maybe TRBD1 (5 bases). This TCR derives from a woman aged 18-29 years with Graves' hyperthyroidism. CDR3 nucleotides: TGTGCCAGCAGCGTCACCGGGGACAGCAATCAGCCCCAGCATTTT. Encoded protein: CASSVTGDSNQPQHF.